The 12 T cell receptor beta chains reported below all come from one sample, sequenced in a study of T cells in Graves' hyperthyroidism and ophthalmopathy (dated by TCRdb to between 2018 and 2021). Receptors were amplified or captured by multiplex PCR. Sequencing was performed on an Illumina HiSeq 2000. TCR beta CDR3 regions were amplified from RNA transcripts. A first-round RT-PCR of the TCR CDR3 used the HTBI primer set with the Qiagen OneStep RT-PCR kit. Through fastp at Q25 and MiXCR, TCRdb rebuilt clones from the public reads, retaining in-frame beta chains. Rows matching on CDR3 protein sequence are summarized as one entry with the most common DNA and genes. This sample is represented by under 750,000 distinct CDR3 sequences; approximately 18% of them were singletons. Of the sample, 16% falls within the top ten clones. Sample: blood. The receptor set was obtained from a woman between 50 and 59 years old with Graves' hyperthyroidism that later progressed to Graves' ophthalmopathy.

This clonotype was detected a few times. This chain connects TRBV4-1 to TRBJ1-2; the D is unclear. Trimming stripped 4 bases from V and 4 bases from J, with 19 bases between. From germline, CDR1 is MGHRA and CDR2 YSYEKL. The CDR3 covers 16 residues. DNA of the CDR3: TGCGCCAGCAGCCGGCCCTTTAACGAGGGATTCTATGGCTACACCTTC. It is translated as CASSRPFNEGFYGYTF.

The rearrangement links TRBV9 to TRBJ2-2, with 12 bases lining up with TRBD2. The V gene's germline CDR1 is SGDLS and CDR2 YYNGEE. This CDR3 comprises 16 residues. J gave up 7 bases and V 3 bases, and 7 bases lay outside the gene matches. The CDR3, as DNA: TGTGCCAGCAGCGGGACTAGCGGGGCGGTTGGCGGGGAGCTGTTTTTT. This sequence encodes CASSGTSGAVGGELFF.

In this sample, this clonotype turned up many times. The genes are TRBV3-1 and TRBJ2-2, with no clear D. Germline CDR1 is LGHDT and CDR2 is YNNKEL (reference sequence). The CDR3 spans 14 residues. The germline V and J ends were trimmed by 1 base and 5 bases, with 8 bases remaining between them. For the CDR3, the DNA is TGTGCCAGCAGCCAAGCCAGAGAGACCGGGGAGCTGTTTTTT. It encodes CASSQARETGELFF.

To note about this clonotype: A much larger clonotype is one base distant, so this may be a read error. The V call is TRBV18, the J call TRBJ2-1, with D unresolved. Germline CDR1 KGHSH, CDR2 LQKENI. The CDR3 loop spans 14 amino acids. The CDR3, as DNA: TGTGCCGGCTCTTTCCTGGACGGCTACAATGAGCAGTTCTTC. It is translated as CAGSFLDGYNEQFF.

This clonotype was counted at least ten times. The V and J genes are TRBV2 and TRBJ2-7, with D possibly TRBD2 on 5 matching bases. Trimming stripped 4 bases from V and 1 base from J, with 8 bases between. This CDR3 contains 13 residues. Looked up from germline, CDR1 is SNHLY and CDR2 is FYNNEI. The CDR3 coding sequence is TGTGCCAGCAGTGGTGAGGGATCCTACGAGCAGTACTTC. Protein sequence: CASSGEGSYEQYF.

This clonotype was picked up a small number of times. This chain connects TRBV12-3 or TRBV12-4 to TRBJ1-2, with D perhaps matching TRBD1 (6 bases). Trimming cost V 6 bases and J 4 bases, with 12 bases left between them. The CDR3 is made up of 13 amino acids. The CDR3 sequence is CASRPRGSYGYTF. In DNA form, the CDR3 reads TGTGCCAGCAGACCCAGGGGAAGCTATGGCTACACCTTC.

The table lists this clonotype with many counts. This chain uses TRBV18 with TRBJ2-7; the D gene is possibly TRBD2 (6 bases). V was clipped by 3 bases and J by 3 bases, with 15 bases between them. The CDR3 sequence is 15 residues long. Germline loops: CDR1 KGHSH, CDR2 LQKENI. CDR3 DNA: TGTGCCAGCTCACCCAACGGGGGAGCAGACTACGAGCAGTACTTC. This codes for CASSPNGGADYEQYF.

At least ten counts were recorded for this clonotype. The CDR3 region has the DNA TGTGCCAGCAGTTACGAGCCCAGCACTGAAGCTTTCTTT. This sequence encodes CASSYEPSTEAFF. The chain couples TRBV6-1 to TRBJ1-1, with D hard to call. Trimming shortened V by 5 bases and J by 4 bases, and 11 bases separated the two germline ends. The CDR3 is 13 residues long. Germline V CDR1 and CDR2: MNHNS, SASEGT.

This clonotype was seen a single time. One end of the junction varies from germline; a read error may be responsible. V gene TRBV6-2 or TRBV6-3 combines with J gene TRBJ1-2, with 8 bases lining up with TRBD1. This CDR3 is 13 amino acids long. From germline, CDR1 is MNHEY and CDR2 SVGEGT. The CDR3 DNA reads TGTACCAGCAGAAACGGACAGGGTAATGGCTACACCTTC. It specifies CTSRNGQGNGYTF.

The sample holds many counts of this clonotype. The genes are TRBV12-3 or TRBV12-4 and TRBJ2-1; D tentatively fits TRBD1 or TRBD2 (6 bases each). Trimming left V 7 bases short and J 5 bases short, with 18 bases between. The length of the CDR3 is 15 residues. DNA for the CDR3: TGTGCCAGCACCGCGTGGGGGGCCTACGACAATGAGCAGTTCTTC. Translation: CASTAWGAYDNEQFF.

The chain couples TRBV11-1 to TRBJ2-6; TRBD1 agrees at 7 bases. With 1 base clipped from V and 1 base from J, the junction kept 7 bases outside the gene matches. The V gene's germline CDR1 is SGHAT and CDR2 FQDESV (reference sequence). The CDR3 covers 18 residues. The CDR3 DNA follows: TGTGCCAGCAGCTTAGGAGACAGGGTAATTTCTGGGGCCAACGTCCTGACTTTC. This gives the protein CASSLGDRVISGANVLTF.

The chain joins TRBV5-1 to TRBJ2-5; D is uncertain. Germline CDR1 reads SGHRS; CDR2 reads YFSETQ. V was shortened by 0 bases and J by 1 base, with 10 bases between the two germline ends. The CDR3 is made up of 15 amino acids. The CDR3 region is CASSLVVGSQETQYF. CDR3 nucleotide sequence: TGCGCCAGCAGCTTGGTTGTAGGCTCCCAAGAGACCCAGTACTTC.